The 31 T cell receptor beta chains below all came from one sample that was sequenced in a study of OX40 agonist ivuxolimab in advanced cancers. Clones were sequenced by immunoSEQ multiplex PCR, and TCRdb holds only the in-frame ones, with some missing. The data hold under 100,000 clones, with approximately 92% observed a single time. Sequenced here: CD4+ or CD8+ T cells sorted from blood, sampled in a trial of the OX40 agonist ivuxolimab. These TCRs come from an adult with an advanced solid tumor such as melanoma, head and neck, liver or kidney cancer.

J is TRBJ1-4 and V is TRBV30; maybe TRBD1 (5 bases). V was clipped by 2 bases and J by 3 bases, with 16 bases between them. This CDR3 contains 16 residues. The germline V gene has CDR1 GTSNPN and CDR2 SVGIG (reference sequence). The CDR3 here is CAWSKKFGGANEKLFF. CDR3 in DNA: TGTGCCTGGAGTAAAAAGTTCGGGGGGGCTAATGAAAAACTGTTTTTT.

This clone occurred once. This chain uses TRBV7-9 with TRBJ2-1; 9 bases line up with TRBD2. The CDR3 sequence is 14 residues long. Germline trimming cut 4 bases from V and 8 bases from J; bases unmatched to any gene: 6. Germline-derived CDR1 and CDR2 are SEHNR and FQNEAQ (reference sequence). The CDR3 DNA follows: TGTGCCAGCAGCTCCGGGACTAGCTTCGATGAGCAGTTCTTC. Translated: CASSSGTSFDEQFF.

This clone has just a few counts. This rearrangement joins TRBV4-3 to TRBJ1-5, with D unclear. The CDR3 spans 15 residues. Germline V gene lookup returns CDR1 LGHNA and CDR2 YSLEER. V was clipped by 3 bases and J by 5 bases, with 14 bases between them. CDR3 sequence reads: CASSQQTSSYQPQHF. In DNA, the CDR3 is TGCGCCAGCAGCCAGCAGACATCATCGTATCAGCCCCAGCATTTT.

The chain links TRBV2 to TRBJ1-1; D is perhaps TRBD1 (6 bases). From germline, CDR1 is SNHLY and CDR2 FYNNEI. With 7 bases removed from V and 7 bases from J, the gap between germline ends came to 19 bases. The CDR3 extends over 14 amino acids. The chain's CDR3 is CASNRGSGGSEAFF. CDR3 DNA: TGTGCCAGCAACCGAGGATCCGGGGGCAGTGAAGCTTTCTTT. Using reference TRBV2 and TRBJ1-1 for the parts outside the CDR3, the full variable domain is EPEVTQTPSHQVTQMGQEVILRCVPISNHLYFYWYRQILGQKVEFLVSFYNNEISEKSEIFDDQFSVERPDGSNFTLKIRSTKLEDSAMYFCASNRGSGGSEAFFGQGTRLTVV.

CDR3 bases: TGCGCCAGCAGCTTGGCCTTTGGGGCAACTAATGAAAAACTGTTTTTT. Protein: CASSLAFGATNEKLFF. This sequence joins TRBV5-1 and TRBJ1-4; D ambiguous. Germline V lookup: CDR1 SGHRS, CDR2 YFSETQ. CDR3 length: 16 amino acids. The V gene lost 0 bases and the J gene lost 0 bases, with 9 bases spanning the gap.

The rearrangement joins TRBV10-3 to TRBJ2-1, with D possibly TRBD1 on 6 matching bases. Per germline, CDR1 ENHRY and CDR2 SYGVKD. This CDR3 has 15 amino acids. V was pared by 0 bases and J by 3 bases, with 9 bases between. DNA for the CDR3: TGTGCCATCAGTGAGTCGGCAGGGGACTACAATGAGCAGTTCTTC. Residues: CAISESAGDYNEQFF.

This sequence joins TRBV28 and TRBJ1-2; perhaps TRBD1 as D (5 bases). V lost 6 bases, J lost 7 bases, and 12 bases lay in between. Germline values: CDR1 MDHEN, CDR2 SYDVKM. The CDR3 has 12 amino acids. The CDR3 DNA sequence: TGTGCCAGCAGAGCCTTGGGGGGTGGCTACACCTTC. Its protein product is CASRALGGGYTF.

The gene calls are TRBV18 and TRBJ2-7; 14 nucleotides line up with TRBD2. The V gene end was trimmed by 4 bases and the J gene end by 5 bases; junction bases not matched to a gene: 13. Germline lookup yields CDR1 KGHSH and CDR2 LQKENI. There are 18 residues in the CDR3. The CDR3 sequence: CASSLFSAGTSGSDEQYF. The CDR3 DNA sequence: TGTGCCAGCTCACTATTCTCGGCCGGGACTAGCGGGAGCGACGAGCAGTACTTC.

This clone was found once. V and J are TRBV5-1 and TRBJ2-1; 14 positions match TRBD2. The CDR3 spans 19 residues. The germline CDR1 and CDR2 sequences are SGHRS and YFSETQ. Trimming took 0 bases from V and 3 from J; bases not matched to a gene: 8. This CDR3 reads CASSLELPGLAGGYNEQFF. CDR3 DNA: TGCGCCAGCAGCTTGGAATTGCCCGGACTAGCGGGAGGCTACAATGAGCAGTTCTTC. The whole variable domain, remainder taken from reference TRBV5-1 and TRBJ2-1, is KAGVTQTPRYLIKTRGQQVTLSCSPISGHRSVSWYQQTPGQGLQFLFEYFSETQRNKGNFPGRFSGRQFSNSRSEMNVSTLELGDSALYLCASSLELPGLAGGYNEQFFGPGTRLTVL.

The genes are TRBV30 and TRBJ1-5, with unresolved D. Trimming shortened V by 3 bases and J by 3 bases, and 12 bases separated the two germline ends. This CDR3 region has 14 residues. Germline assignment: CDR1 GTSNPN and CDR2 SVGIG (reference sequence). The CDR3 reads CAWSPVTHNQPQHF. CDR3 sequence (DNA): TGTGCCTGGAGCCCCGTGACTCACAATCAGCCCCAGCATTTT.

The chain recombines TRBV10-3 with TRBJ1-4; 9 bases match TRBD1. CDR1 and CDR2 from the germline V gene are ENHRY and SYGVKD. The CDR3 loop spans 18 amino acids. Germline trimming cut 0 bases from V and 8 bases from J; bases unmatched to any gene: 13. The CDR3 is CAISESPGTGLLGEKLFF. Here the CDR3 DNA reads TGTGCCATCAGTGAGTCTCCCGGGACAGGGTTACTAGGCGAAAAACTGTTTTTT.

V is TRBV4-1 and J is TRBJ2-7; 14 nucleotides line up with TRBD2. CDR1 is MGHRA and CDR2 is YSYEKL in the germline V gene. The CDR3 runs 14 residues. The ends lost 2 bases at V and 9 bases at J; junction bases unmatched: 3. CDR3 residues: CASSQQGLAGAQYF. CDR3 nucleotide sequence: TGCGCCAGCAGCCAACAGGGACTAGCGGGAGCGCAGTACTTC.

The V and J genes are TRBV5-1 and TRBJ1-4; no reliable D call. The CDR3 has 17 amino acids. V shed 1 base and J shed 1 base, with 14 bases lying between them. Per the germline V gene, CDR1 is SGHRS and CDR2 is YFSETQ. The DNA of the CDR3 is TGCGCCAGCAGCTTGACAGCGGGAAGGTTAACTAATGAAAAACTGTTTTTT. This encodes CASSLTAGRLTNEKLFF.

The chain couples TRBV29-1 to TRBJ1-1; a possible D gene is TRBD1 (6 bases). Germline assignment: CDR1 SQVTM and CDR2 ANQGSEA. V gave up 6 bases and J gave up 3 bases, with 17 bases separating them. CDR3 length: 14 residues. The DNA for the CDR3 is TGCAGCGTCGCGTACAGGGCTGTGGACACTGAAGCTTTCTTT. Amino acids: CSVAYRAVDTEAFF.

This chain uses TRBV29-1 with TRBJ2-4; no definite D call. From germline, CDR1 is SQVTM and CDR2 ANQGSEA. Trimming took off 1 base at V and 8 bases at J, with 9 bases between the two ends. The CDR3 loop spans 12 amino acids. CDR3 bases: TGCAGCGTTGAAGTCCAGGCAGACATTCAGTACTTC. Translation: CSVEVQADIQYF.

The chain links TRBV29-1 to TRBJ2-3; 10 nucleotides agree with TRBD2. The CDR3 consists of 15 residues. In germline, CDR1 is SQVTM, CDR2 ANQGSEA. The junction had 9 bases not matched to a gene; V was cut back by 7 bases and J by 2 bases. The DNA for the CDR3 is TGCAGCGGCAAGGGACTAGCGCGGATCACAGATACGCAGTATTTT. Translation: CSGKGLARITDTQYF.

This clone was found once. The chain carries TRBV6-6 and TRBJ2-1, with 10 bases fitting TRBD1. This CDR3 region has 13 residues. V was pared by 6 bases and J by 8 bases, with 4 bases of the junction left unmatched. Germline CDR1 MNHNY, CDR2 SVGAGI (reference sequence). Here the CDR3 reads CASSRDRGYEQFF. CDR3 sequence (DNA): TGTGCCAGCAGCAGGGACAGGGGATATGAGCAGTTCTTC.

V gene TRBV7-9 combines with J gene TRBJ2-3; 7 bases are a match to TRBD2. Germline V gives CDR1 SEHNR, CDR2 FQNEAQ (reference sequence). After removal of 1 base from V and 1 base from J, the junction contained 5 bases not matched to a gene. This CDR3 has 16 amino acids. In DNA, the CDR3 is TGTGCCAGCAGCTTAGTTCAGGGAGGGGGCACAGATACGCAGTATTTT. Translating it yields CASSLVQGGGTDTQYF.

This chain joins TRBV4-1 and TRBJ1-2, with TRBD1 matching over 8 bases. CDR1 MGHRA and CDR2 YSYEKL come from the germline V gene. Losses at the gene ends were 3 bases for V and 8 bases for J; bases not matched to a gene: 11. The CDR3 runs to 15 residues. The CDR3 loop is CASSHRDRKIEGYTF. Written as DNA, the CDR3 is TGCGCCAGCAGCCACCGGGACAGGAAGATTGAGGGCTACACCTTC.

The J gene is TRBJ1-5, the V gene TRBV6-1; no firm D call. The CDR3 is 16 amino acids. Trimming removed 3 bases from V and 3 bases from J, with 15 bases in between. The germline V gene has CDR1 MNHNS and CDR2 SASEGT. The DNA of the CDR3 is TGTGCCAGCAGTGACCCTCTGCGGCAGCACAATCAGCCCCAGCATTTT. Translating it yields CASSDPLRQHNQPQHF.

This clone was seen a few times. At one of its ends the junction is not consistent with the germline gene, which may arise from a read error. The chain is built from TRBV7-7 and TRBJ2-5; 12 nucleotides match TRBD2. The germline gives CDR1 SSHAT, CDR2 FNYEAQ (reference sequence). The length of the CDR3 is 16 residues. CDR3 region: CASSLLSSGRVLTQYF. Here the CDR3 DNA reads TGTGCTAGCAGCTTATTGTCTAGCGGGAGGGTTCTGACCCAGTACTTC.

The chain is built from TRBV11-2 and TRBJ2-1; D not certain. With 0 bases removed from V and 3 bases from J, the gap between germline ends came to 6 bases. Per the germline V gene, CDR1 is SGHAT and CDR2 is FQNNGV. This CDR3 spans 14 amino acids. In DNA, the CDR3 is TGTGCCAGCAGCTTAGAAGACCACTACAATGAGCAGTTCTTC. Translated, it gives CASSLEDHYNEQFF. The whole variable domain, filled in from reference TRBV11-2 and TRBJ2-1, reads EAGVAQSPRYKIIEKRQSVAFWCNPISGHATLYWYQQILGQGPKLLIQFQNNGVVDDSQLPKDRFSAERLKGVDSTLKIQPAKLEDSAVYLCASSLEDHYNEQFFGPGTRLTVL.

The rearrangement joins TRBV5-6 to TRBJ2-5, with D perhaps TRBD1 (5 bases). Germline V gene data show CDR1 as SGHDT and CDR2 as YYEEEE. V was clipped by 6 bases and J by 1 base, with 16 bases between them. The CDR3 has 15 amino acids. The CDR3: CASTPDYRFQETQYF. The CDR3 nucleotides are TGTGCCAGCACCCCGGATTACAGGTTCCAAGAGACCCAGTACTTC.

The chain joins TRBV4-1 to TRBJ2-5; maybe TRBD1 (7 bases). The V end was cut by 0 bases, the J end by 0 bases, with 11 bases between. The CDR3 extends over 16 amino acids. Per germline, CDR1 MGHRA and CDR2 YSYEKL. CDR3 bases: TGCGCCAGCAGCCAAGAACCAGGGGGGTACCAAGAGACCCAGTACTTC. Protein: CASSQEPGGYQETQYF.

V and J are TRBV11-3 and TRBJ1-2; D uncertain. The CDR3 is 13 amino acids. Looked up from germline, CDR1 is SGHNT and CDR2 is YENEEA. Trimming took off 2 bases at V and 5 bases at J, with 9 bases between the two ends. CDR3 coding DNA: TGTGCCAGCAGCTTATTCGCCTCGTATGGCTACACCTTC. Translation: CASSLFASYGYTF.

The V gene is TRBV5-1, the J gene TRBJ2-7; 9 nucleotides line up with TRBD2. The germline CDR1 and CDR2 sequences are SGHRS and YFSETQ. Trimming removed 0 bases from V and 3 bases from J; junction bases left unmatched: 4. CDR3 length: 15 residues. In DNA, the CDR3 is TGCGCCAGCAGCTTGGGACTAGCGGACCTCTACGAGCAGTACTTC. This codes for CASSLGLADLYEQYF.

The rearrangement links TRBV23-1 to TRBJ2-5, with D possibly matching TRBD1 (5 bases). TRBV23-1 falls under the ORF class, with uncertain function. The CDR3 is made up of 15 amino acids. V was clipped by 0 bases and J by 5 bases, with 13 bases between them. The CDR3 nucleotides read TGCGCCAGCAGTCAATCTTCTAGGGGCCTGGAGACCCAGTACTTC. Translated: CASSQSSRGLETQYF.

The chain has TRBV2 and TRBJ1-2; 8 bases map to TRBD1. Trimming at V came to 7 bases and at J to 6 bases, leaving 7 bases not matched to a gene. This CDR3 contains 13 residues. Germline lookup yields CDR1 SNHLY and CDR2 FYNNEI. CDR3 region: CASKAGQANGYTF. CDR3 DNA sequence: TGTGCCAGCAAGGCGGGACAGGCTAATGGCTACACCTTC.

The V and J genes are TRBV2 and TRBJ1-5; no clear D. Germline V gives CDR1 SNHLY, CDR2 FYNNEI. V dropped 7 bases and J dropped 5 bases, with 12 bases sitting between them. The CDR3 consists of 13 residues. CDR3 bases: TGTGCCAGCACTAAAACTCTGGATCAGCCCCAGCATTTT. Its protein product is CASTKTLDQPQHF. The full variable domain, in which reference TRBV2 and TRBJ1-5 provide the parts outside the CDR3, is EPEVTQTPSHQVTQMGQEVILRCVPISNHLYFYWYRQILGQKVEFLVSFYNNEISEKSEIFDDQFSVERPDGSNFTLKIRSTKLEDSAMYFCASTKTLDQPQHFGDGTRLSIL.

J is TRBJ2-3 and V is TRBV7-2; 7 bases agree with TRBD1. V gave up 5 bases and J gave up 0 bases; unmatched junction bases: 5. Germline V gene data show CDR1 as SGHTA and CDR2 as FQGNSA. This CDR3 has 15 residues. As DNA, the CDR3 is TGTGCCAGCAGCGCAGGACAGGTTAGCACAGATACGCAGTATTTT. This gives the protein CASSAGQVSTDTQYF.

The rearrangement uses TRBV7-2 and TRBJ2-5; D remains ambiguous. From germline, CDR1 is SGHTA and CDR2 FQGNSA. The CDR3 is 12 residues long. V lost 7 bases and J 5 bases, leaving 11 bases between the germline ends. The CDR3 region has the DNA TGTGCCAGCAACGGAGTCCGGGAGACCCAGTACTTC. It codes for CASNGVRETQYF.